The subject of this entry is one TCR beta chain. Its antigen is unidentified. The sample belongs to a study of T cell responses to AZD1222 COVID-19 vaccine. Study in general: Pooled samples include second doses given at about 4 or 12 weeks. Study conclusions and caveats: Clonal diversity was possibly underestimated; the donors were predominantly white British and more often female.

Sequencing used immunoSEQ multiplex PCR; TCRdb keeps in-frame clones, though not all of them. This sample has approximately 150,000 clones, with approximately 90% found just once. Germline V CDR1 and CDR2: SGHRS, YFSETQ. The CDR3 sequence is 17 residues long. J gave up 4 bases and V 3 bases, and 5 bases lay outside the gene matches. The rearrangement links TRBV5-1 to TRBJ2-4; 15 nucleotides agree with TRBD2. The material was peripheral blood, obtained on day 0 of AZD1222 vaccination. The sequence derives from an adult in good health. The chain's CDR3 is CASSWTSGRVGKNIQYF. CDR3 bases: TGCGCCAGCAGCTGGACTAGCGGGAGGGTAGGGAAAAACATTCAGTACTTC.